These 15 T cell receptor beta chains were all obtained from the same sample, sequenced in a study of spatial heterogeneity in lung cancer. TCRdb recomputed calls from the 5' RACE reads with MiXCR, one row per CDR3 protein. The table records 7,600 or so distinct CDR3 sequences, 7% of them present only once. Stated time point: sample taken at primary tumor resection. Tumor, nontumor lung or frozen PBMC supplied whole RNA that was sequenced unsorted. This specimen was PBMCs, taken at surgery. These receptors originate from a male donor with early-stage non-small cell lung cancer.

This clonotype appeared many times. This beta chain turned up in a library designed for alpha chains; as an off-target read, its abundance says little. The chain is built from TRBV6-1 and TRBJ1-2; 12 bases line up with TRBD1. Trimming removed 0 bases from V and 8 bases from J; junction bases left unmatched: 4. The CDR3 spans 15 residues. The V gene's germline CDR1 is MNHNS and CDR2 SASEGT. CDR3 coding DNA: TGTGCCAGCAGTGAAGCGGGACAGGGGGCGGAAGGCTACACCTTC. It encodes CASSEAGQGAEGYTF.

This clonotype was detected many times. This beta chain appears as a stray read in a library generated for alpha chains; its size is not informative. The chain carries TRBV3-1 and TRBJ2-5, with 9 bases fitting TRBD2. Germline V gene data show CDR1 as LGHDT and CDR2 as YNNKEL (reference sequence). V lost 0 bases, J lost 2 bases, and 7 bases stayed unmatched. The CDR3 has 17 amino acids. The CDR3 region is CASSQEKGLASQETQYF. For the CDR3, the DNA is TGTGCCAGCAGCCAAGAGAAGGGACTAGCATCTCAAGAGACCCAGTACTTC.

This clonotype was counted many times. Little can be read into the size of this beta chain, an off-target read in a library designed for alpha chains. This chain connects TRBV18 to TRBJ2-3; maybe TRBD1 (5 bases). Germline CDR1 KGHSH, CDR2 LQKENI. With 3 bases removed from V and 7 bases from J, the gap between germline ends came to 11 bases. There are 13 residues in the CDR3. The CDR3: CASSPPTENTQYF. The CDR3 DNA reads as TGTGCCAGCTCACCCCCGACAGAGAATACGCAGTATTTT.

This clonotype was counted ten times or more. For a library built for alpha chains, this beta chain is a stray read; little rests on its size. The chain joins TRBV7-8 to TRBJ2-5; D unresolved. Trimming cost V 2 bases and J 5 bases, with 6 bases left between them. From germline, CDR1 is SGHVS and CDR2 FQNEAQ. This CDR3 has 12 amino acids. The CDR3 nucleotides are TGTGCCAGCAGCTTACGTCGGGAGACCCAGTACTTC. Its translation: CASSLRRETQYF.

Notes on this clonotype: Just one base apart from a much larger clone, this may be a read error. As the CDR3 is not closed by the conserved phenylalanine or tryptophan, this likely results from a read error. In a library made to pick up alpha chains, this beta chain is a stray read with a size that means little. This chain connects TRBV3-1 to TRBJ1-6; D call uncertain. This CDR3 spans 16 amino acids. From germline, CDR1 is LGHDT and CDR2 YNNKEL (reference sequence). The ends were cut back, 0 bases at V and 2 bases at J, with 8 bases in the middle. The CDR3 reads CASSQDAGPYNSPLHL. The DNA for the CDR3 is TGTGCCAGCAGCCAAGACGCGGGCCCCTATAATTCACCCCTCCACCTT.

This clonotype was seen a few times. Because the library targeted alpha chains, this beta chain is an off-target read whose size means little. This chain connects TRBV28 to TRBJ2-1; no reliable D call. Trimming stripped 4 bases from V and 10 bases from J, with 8 bases between. The germline V gene encodes CDR1 MDHEN and CDR2 SYDVKM. The CDR3 runs to 11 residues. CDR3 coding DNA: TGTGCCAGCAGTTCTCGTCCGGAGCAGTTCTTC. Translated, it gives CASSSRPEQFF.

This clonotype was counted at least ten times. Since the library was made to target alpha chains, this beta chain is a stray read and its abundance is not meaningful. This chain uses TRBV28 with TRBJ2-4, with D possibly matching TRBD2 (5 bases). CDR3 length: 17 amino acids. The ends were cut back, 6 bases at V and 0 bases at J, with 18 bases in the middle. The germline V gene encodes CDR1 MDHEN and CDR2 SYDVKM. The CDR3 is CASRLGLANIAKNIQYF. In DNA, the CDR3 is TGTGCCAGCAGGCTAGGACTCGCAAACATAGCCAAAAACATTCAGTACTTC. The full variable domain, its missing parts supplied by reference TRBV28 and TRBJ2-4, is DVKVTQSSRYLVKRTGEKVFLECVQDMDHENMFWYRQDPGLGLRLIYFSYDVKMKEKGDIPEGYSVSREKKERFSLILESASTNQTSMYLCASRLGLANIAKNIQYFGAGTRLSVL.

This clonotype has ten or more counts. This beta chain is off target for a library built for alpha chains, so its abundance means little. The rearrangement uses TRBV28 and TRBJ2-7; a possible D gene is TRBD2 (7 bases). The ends were cut back, 2 bases at V and 2 bases at J, with 19 bases in the middle. Germline CDR1 is MDHEN and CDR2 is SYDVKM. The CDR3 sequence is 17 residues long. The CDR3 DNA reads as TGTGCCAGCAGTTTAGGGCACGGGGGGACACAACCCTACGAGCAGTACTTC. It specifies CASSLGHGGTQPYEQYF.

This clonotype came up many times. Being off target in a library aimed at alpha chains, this beta chain has a size of little meaning. V is TRBV20-1 and J is TRBJ2-1; a possible D gene is TRBD1 (5 bases). The germline V gene has CDR1 DFQATT and CDR2 SNEGSKA (reference sequence). The CDR3 has 12 amino acids. V lost 2 bases and J 6 bases, leaving 8 bases between the germline ends. CDR3: CSARRQSNEQFF. CDR3 in DNA: TGCAGTGCTAGAAGACAGAGCAATGAGCAGTTCTTC.

There are many counts of this clonotype. This beta chain turned up in a library designed for alpha chains; as an off-target read, its abundance says little. The chain uses TRBV10-3 and TRBJ2-3; no reliable D call. The CDR3 length is 13 residues. V lost 4 bases and J lost 1, with 6 bases in between. Germline loops: CDR1 ENHRY, CDR2 SYGVKD. This CDR3 is CAISVGGTDTQYF. The CDR3 DNA sequence: TGTGCCATCAGTGTAGGAGGCACAGATACGCAGTATTTT.

In its sample, this clonotype was seen many times. Since it is a stray read in a library aimed at alpha chains, this beta chain has a size that is not meaningful. The chain recombines TRBV11-2 with TRBJ1-4; D possibly corresponds to TRBD1 (6 bases). This CDR3 is 16 amino acids long. V dropped 2 bases and J dropped 8 bases, with 18 bases sitting between them. The germline CDR1 and CDR2 sequences are SGHAT and FQNNGV. CDR3 region: CASSLKGDKRWEKLFF. The CDR3 region has the DNA TGTGCCAGCAGCTTAAAGGGGGACAAGCGATGGGAAAAACTGTTTTTT.

This clonotype was counted at least ten times. This beta chain is off target for a library built for alpha chains, so its abundance means little. V gene TRBV5-1 combines with J gene TRBJ2-3; 7 bases align to TRBD1. Germline V gene data show CDR1 as SGHRS and CDR2 as YFSETQ. The CDR3 totals 16 residues. After removal of 0 bases from V and 3 bases from J, the junction contained 7 bases not matched to a gene. The CDR3: CASSLALGQATDTQYF. CDR3 sequence (DNA): TGCGCCAGCAGCTTGGCCCTAGGACAGGCAACAGATACGCAGTATTTT.

This clonotype was picked up many times. For a library built for alpha chains, this beta chain is a stray read; little rests on its size. This chain connects TRBV15 to TRBJ2-7; D might be TRBD1 (6 bases). Trimming took off 0 bases at V and 0 bases at J, with 27 bases between the two ends. Germline CDR1 LNHNV, CDR2 YYDKDF (reference sequence). This CDR3 region has 21 residues. CDR3 residues: CATSRDEFGIGQPGPSYEQYF. In DNA, the CDR3 is TGTGCCACCAGCAGAGATGAGTTTGGGATAGGACAGCCAGGACCCTCCTACGAGCAGTACTTC. Combining the CDR3 with reference TRBV15 and TRBJ2-7 gives the whole variable domain DAMVIQNPRYQVTQFGKPVTLSCSQTLNHNVMYWYQQKSSQAPKLLFHYYDKDFNNEADTPDNFQSRRPNTSFCFLDIRSPGLGDTAMYLCATSRDEFGIGQPGPSYEQYFGPGTRLTVT.

This clonotype was found many times. The library was designed around alpha chains, so this beta chain is a stray read whose abundance carries little weight. This chain connects TRBV9 to TRBJ1-1, with 8 positions matching TRBD1. The V gene end was trimmed by 0 bases and the J gene end by 7 bases; junction bases not matched to a gene: 8. The V gene's germline CDR1 is SGDLS and CDR2 YYNGEE. The CDR3 runs to 15 residues. The CDR3 DNA reads as TGTGCCAGCAGCGTAGGCGGACAGGGTAGGAATGAAGCTTTCTTT. Amino acid sequence: CASSVGGQGRNEAFF.

As to this clonotype: A library made for alpha chains picked up this beta chain off target, so its size means little. This chain joins TRBV6-2 or TRBV6-3 and TRBJ1-5; the D is unclear. Germline V lookup: CDR1 MNHEY, CDR2 SVGEGT. CDR3 length equals 14 residues. V lost 6 bases to trimming and J lost 4 bases, with 13 bases between them. The CDR3 spells CASSLYAGNQPQHF. The CDR3 DNA reads TGTGCCAGCAGCCTTTATGCCGGGAATCAGCCCCAGCATTTT.